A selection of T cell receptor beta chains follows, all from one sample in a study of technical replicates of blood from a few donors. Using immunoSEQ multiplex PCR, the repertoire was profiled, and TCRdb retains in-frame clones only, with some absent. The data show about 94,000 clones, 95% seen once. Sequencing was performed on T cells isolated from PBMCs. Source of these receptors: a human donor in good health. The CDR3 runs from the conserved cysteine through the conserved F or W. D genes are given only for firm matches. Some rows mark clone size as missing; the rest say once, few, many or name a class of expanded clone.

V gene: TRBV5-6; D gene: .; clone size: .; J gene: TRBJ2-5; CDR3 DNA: TGTGCCAGCAGCTTCGGCAGGGTGCAAGAGGCCCAGTACTTC; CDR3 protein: CASSFGRVQEAQYF
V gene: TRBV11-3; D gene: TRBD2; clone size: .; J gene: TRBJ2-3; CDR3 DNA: TGTGCCATTACTAGCGGGGGCCCCCTAGAGCCACAGTATTTT; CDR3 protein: CAITSGGPLEPQYF
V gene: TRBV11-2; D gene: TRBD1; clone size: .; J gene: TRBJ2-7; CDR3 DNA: TGTGCCAGCAGCTTAGATGGGCTAGGGGGCTATCAGCAGTACTTC; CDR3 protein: CASSLDGLGGYQQYF
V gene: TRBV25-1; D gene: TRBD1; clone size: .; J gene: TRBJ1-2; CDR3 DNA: TGTGCCAGCAGTAAGGGCGGGACAGGGGGATCCGGCTACACCTTC; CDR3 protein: CASSKGGTGGSGYTF
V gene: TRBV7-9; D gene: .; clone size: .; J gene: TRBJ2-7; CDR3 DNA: TGTGCCAGCAGCCGAAGACTGGAGAGCTCCTACGAGCAGTACTTC; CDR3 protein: CASSRRLESSYEQYF
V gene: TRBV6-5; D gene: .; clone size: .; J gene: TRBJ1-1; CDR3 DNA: TGTGCCAGCACCGAGACAGGGAACACTGAAGCTTTCTTT; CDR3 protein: CASTETGNTEAFF
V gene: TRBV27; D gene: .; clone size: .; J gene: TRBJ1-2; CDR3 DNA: TGTGCCAGCAGTTTTTTGGACGGCCGAGGGGGCTACACCTTC; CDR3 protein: CASSFLDGRGGYTF
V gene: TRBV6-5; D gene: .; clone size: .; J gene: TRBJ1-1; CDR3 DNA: TGTGCCAGCAGTTACTCGACGGGGGTAACGGAGGCTGAAGCTTTCTTT; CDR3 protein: CASSYSTGVTEAEAFF
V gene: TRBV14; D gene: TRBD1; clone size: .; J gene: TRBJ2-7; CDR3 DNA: TGTGCCAGCAGCCAAGAGAGCTGGACAGGGGTAACCTACGAGCAGTACTTC; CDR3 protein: CASSQESWTGVTYEQYF
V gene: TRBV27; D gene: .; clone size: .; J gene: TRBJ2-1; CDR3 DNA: TGTGCCAGTACGGGGGGCCATGAGCAGTTCTTC; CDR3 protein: CASTGGHEQFF
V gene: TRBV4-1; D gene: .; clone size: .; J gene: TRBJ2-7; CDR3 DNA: TGCGCCAGCAGCCAGCAACGGGGAACCTCCGAGCAGTACTTC; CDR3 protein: CASSQQRGTSEQYF
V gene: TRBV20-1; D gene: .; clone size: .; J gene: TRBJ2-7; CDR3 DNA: TGCAGTGCTGAGGGAGGATACGAGCAGTACTTC; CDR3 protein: CSAEGGYEQYF
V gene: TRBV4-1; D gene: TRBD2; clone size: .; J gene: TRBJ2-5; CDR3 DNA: TGCGCCAGCAGCCCAGGGACTAGCGGAGATTCTCTCAGAGAGACCCAGTACTTC; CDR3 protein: CASSPGTSGDSLRETQYF
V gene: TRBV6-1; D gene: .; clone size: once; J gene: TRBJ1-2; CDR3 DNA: TGTGCCAGCAGGCCGACAGTGCATGGCTACACCTTC; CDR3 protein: CASRPTVHGYTF
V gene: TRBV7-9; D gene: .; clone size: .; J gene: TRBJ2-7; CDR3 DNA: TGTGCCAGCAGCCCGTCGAGCGAGCAGTACTTC; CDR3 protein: CASSPSSEQYF
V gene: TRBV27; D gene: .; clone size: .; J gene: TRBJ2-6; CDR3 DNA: TGTGCCAGCAGTTATCGGGGGGCGCCCCTATCTGGGGCCAACGTCCTGACTTTC; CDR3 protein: CASSYRGAPLSGANVLTF
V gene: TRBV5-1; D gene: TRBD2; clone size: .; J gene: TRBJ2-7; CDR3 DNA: TGCGCCAGCAGCTCGACTAGCGGAGTAAGCTACGAGCAGTACTTC; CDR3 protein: CASSSTSGVSYEQYF
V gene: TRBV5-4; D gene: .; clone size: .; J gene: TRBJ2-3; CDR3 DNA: TGTGCCAGCAGCAGATACGACAGGACAGATACGCAGTATTTT; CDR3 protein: CASSRYDRTDTQYF
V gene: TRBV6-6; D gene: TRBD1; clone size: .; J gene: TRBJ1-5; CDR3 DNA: TGTGCCAGCAGTACAGGGGGCGCGAGGAATCAGCCCCAGCATTTT; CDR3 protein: CASSTGGARNQPQHF
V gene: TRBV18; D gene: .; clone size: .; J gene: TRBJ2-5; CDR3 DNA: TGTGCCAGCTCACCGGTGTTAACGAGAGAGACCCAGTACTTC; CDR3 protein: CASSPVLTRETQYF
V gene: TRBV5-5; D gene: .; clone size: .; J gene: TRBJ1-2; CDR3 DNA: TGTGCCAGCAGCTCGACTTACTCTAACTATGGCTACACCTTC; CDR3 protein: CASSSTYSNYGYTF
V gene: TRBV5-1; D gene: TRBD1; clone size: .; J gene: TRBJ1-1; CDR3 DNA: TGCGCCAGCAGCGAGCAGGGGGACACTGAAGCTTTCTTT; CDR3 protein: CASSEQGDTEAFF
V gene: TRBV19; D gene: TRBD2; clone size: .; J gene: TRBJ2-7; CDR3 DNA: TGTGCCAGTAGTAATCTAGCGGGCCGCTACGAGCAGTACTTC; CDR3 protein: CASSNLAGRYEQYF
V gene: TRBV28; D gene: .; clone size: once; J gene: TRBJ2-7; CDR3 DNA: TGTGCCAGCAGTTATGTTCTCGGGGGACGGTCCTACGAGCAGTACTTC; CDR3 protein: CASSYVLGGRSYEQYF
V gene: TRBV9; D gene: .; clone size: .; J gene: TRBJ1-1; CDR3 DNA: TGTGCCAGCAGCATGGACACAGGGAACACTGAAGCTTTCTTT; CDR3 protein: CASSMDTGNTEAFF
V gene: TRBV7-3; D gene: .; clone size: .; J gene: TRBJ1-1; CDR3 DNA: TGTGCCAGCAGCCCCGGACACTCGAACACTGAAGCTTTCTTT; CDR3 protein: CASSPGHSNTEAFF